Below, 14 T cell receptor beta chains from the same sample are listed, as sequenced in a study of persistence of HIV-infected CD4 T cells. The stimulus was lysate of CMV-infected fibroblasts, around 10 ug/mL. Sorted nonresponding memory CD4+ T cells were CD40L-negative, CD69-negative, CD45RO-high. The immunoSEQ assay was version 4, run in survey mode. TCRdb's table, derived via immunoSEQ multiplex PCR, lists solely in-frame clones and lacks some. The data contain tens of thousands of clones, around 75% of them singletons. These receptors' antigens are unknown. The sequences come from CD4+ T cells sorted from PBMCs after approximately 20-hour stimulation, collected from a patient who received antiretroviral therapy. The receptors were sampled from an adult man with HIV who was CMV-seropositive.

This clone was recorded once. The CDR3 loop reads CASSPGTGGYNEQFF. In DNA, the CDR3 is TGTGCCAGCAGTCCCGGGACAGGGGGCTACAATGAGCAGTTCTTC. The rearrangement links TRBV6-4 to TRBJ2-1; the match to TRBD1 covers 11 bases. Trimming at V came to 5 bases and at J to 3 bases, leaving 3 bases not matched to a gene. CDR3 length: 15 amino acids. CDR1 and CDR2 from the germline V gene are MRHNA and SNTAGT.

A single count supports this clone. This chain uses TRBV5-1 with TRBJ1-2, with a possible D match to TRBD1 (6 bases). CDR3 length equals 14 residues. Trimming pared 5 bases from V and 2 bases from J, leaving 13 bases between. Germline loops: CDR1 SGHRS, CDR2 YFSETQ. The DNA for the CDR3 is TGCGCCAGCAGTCCGGGACATACAAACTATGGCTACACCTTC. Translating gives CASSPGHTNYGYTF. The variable domain in full, completed from reference TRBV5-1 and TRBJ1-2, reads KAGVTQTPRYLIKTRGQQVTLSCSPISGHRSVSWYQQTPGQGLQFLFEYFSETQRNKGNFPGRFSGRQFSNSRSEMNVSTLELGDSALYLCASSPGHTNYGYTFGSGTRLTVV.

This clone came up a few times. The chain recombines TRBV7-2 with TRBJ2-5, with 8 bases matching TRBD2. Germline assignment: CDR1 SGHTA and CDR2 FQGNSA. The CDR3 has 15 residues. V trimming: 6 bases; J trimming: 2 bases; junction bases outside the gene matches: 8. CDR3 sequence: CASSPPAGAQETQYF. DNA for the CDR3: TGTGCCAGCAGTCCCCCAGCGGGGGCACAAGAGACCCAGTACTTC. Full variable domain (rest looked up from reference TRBV7-2 and TRBJ2-5): GAGVSQSPSNKVTEKGKDVELRCDPISGHTALYWYRQSLGQGLEFLIYFQGNSAPDKSGLPSDRFSAERTGGSVSTLTIQRTQQEDSAVYLCASSPPAGAQETQYFGPGTRLLVL.

The chain uses TRBV19 and TRBJ2-3; D is possibly TRBD1 or TRBD2 (5 bases each). V lost 5 bases, J lost 2 bases, and 14 bases lay in between. CDR1 and CDR2 from the germline V gene are LNHDA and SQIVND (reference sequence). The CDR3 is made up of 15 amino acids. CDR3 region: CASSLGDGDTDTQYF. The CDR3 bases are TGTGCCAGTAGTCTCGGGGACGGAGACACAGATACGCAGTATTTT.

The rearrangement uses TRBV12-3 or TRBV12-4 and TRBJ2-3; D is uncertain. Trimming took off 6 bases at V and 7 bases at J, with 14 bases between the two ends. CDR3 length: 13 amino acids. Written as DNA, the CDR3 is TGTGCCAGCAGCCACTCACAATTTTATACGCAGTATTTT. It codes for CASSHSQFYTQYF.

CDR3 protein: CASSIGTGVTTGELFF. CDR3 DNA sequence: TGTGCCAGCAGTATTGGGACAGGGGTTACCACCGGGGAGCTGTTTTTT. The chain uses TRBV6-4 and TRBJ2-2, with 10 nucleotides matching TRBD1. The junction had 7 bases not matched to a gene; V was cut back by 5 bases and J by 4 bases. The V gene's germline CDR1 is MRHNA and CDR2 SNTAGT. The CDR3 is made up of 16 amino acids.

This sequence joins TRBV5-1 and TRBJ2-2; D perhaps matches TRBD2 (6 bases). The CDR3 length is 15 residues. The ends were cut back, 5 bases at V and 1 base at J, with 12 bases in the middle. In germline, CDR1 is SGHRS, CDR2 YFSETQ. The CDR3 here is CASRSRERNTGELFF. In DNA form, the CDR3 reads TGCGCCAGCAGATCCCGGGAGCGGAACACCGGGGAGCTGTTTTTT. The complete variable domain, with remaining parts taken from reference TRBV5-1 and TRBJ2-2, reads KAGVTQTPRYLIKTRGQQVTLSCSPISGHRSVSWYQQTPGQGLQFLFEYFSETQRNKGNFPGRFSGRQFSNSRSEMNVSTLELGDSALYLCASRSRERNTGELFFGEGSRLTVL.

This clone showed up just once. This sequence joins TRBV21-1 and TRBJ2-7; TRBD2 is taken as the D call from the table, unchecked against the DNA. TRBV21-1 is an annotated pseudogene. This CDR3 contains 12 residues. This CDR3 reads CASSRRKYEQYF. Written as DNA, the CDR3 is TGTGCCAGCAGCCGGCGGAAATACGAGCAGTACTTC.

This sequence joins TRBV10-1 and TRBJ1-4; no clear D. CDR3 size: 15 residues. Germline lookup yields CDR1 WNHNN and CDR2 SYGVQD (reference sequence). Trimming removed 3 bases from V and 0 bases from J, with 8 bases in between. CDR3: CASSDRVATNEKLFF. CDR3 nucleotide sequence: TGCGCCAGCAGTGACCGAGTAGCAACTAATGAAAAACTGTTTTTT.

V is TRBV6-5 and J is TRBJ2-7; D possibly corresponds to TRBD1 (6 bases). The CDR3 extends over 16 amino acids. CDR1 and CDR2 from the germline V gene are MNHEY and SVGAGI. V shed 1 base and J shed 6 bases, with 19 bases lying between them. The CDR3 DNA sequence: TGTGCCAGCAGTTACTGGCTGGGGTCAGGGGTCGGCGAGCAGTACTTC. Amino acids: CASSYWLGSGVGEQYF.

The V gene is TRBV5-1, the J gene TRBJ1-2; tentatively, D is TRBD1 (5 bases). Germline V gives CDR1 SGHRS, CDR2 YFSETQ. V shed 0 bases and J shed 6 bases, with 18 bases lying between them. CDR3 length equals 16 residues. CDR3 sequence reads: CASSLASRSQGDGYTF. Written as DNA, the CDR3 is TGCGCCAGCAGCTTGGCCTCCCGGAGTCAGGGCGATGGCTACACCTTC. Full variable domain (missing parts from reference TRBV5-1 and TRBJ1-2): KAGVTQTPRYLIKTRGQQVTLSCSPISGHRSVSWYQQTPGQGLQFLFEYFSETQRNKGNFPGRFSGRQFSNSRSEMNVSTLELGDSALYLCASSLASRSQGDGYTFGSGTRLTVV.

This chain uses TRBV10-2 with TRBJ1-2, with D uncertain. This CDR3 is 14 amino acids long. In germline, CDR1 is WSHSY, CDR2 SAAADI. Trimming removed 3 bases at V and 4 bases at J, with 12 bases between. CDR3 sequence (DNA): TGCGCCAGCAGTGAATCAGGCAGCATCTATGGCTACACCTTC. Translation gives CASSESGSIYGYTF.

As DNA, the CDR3 is TGTGCCAGCAGCTCCGGGACAAGGGTTTCACCCCTCCACTTT. As protein: CASSSGTRVSPLHF. The genes are TRBV7-2 and TRBJ1-6; perhaps TRBD1 as D (6 bases). The germline V and J ends were trimmed by 4 bases and 9 bases, with 13 bases remaining between them. Germline CDR1 is SGHTA and CDR2 is FQGNSA. The CDR3 is made up of 14 amino acids.

The rearrangement joins TRBV30 to TRBJ1-5; 8 bases agree with TRBD1. Germline CDR1 GTSNPN, CDR2 SVGIG (reference sequence). After removal of 3 bases from V and 6 bases from J, the junction contained 7 bases not matched to a gene. The CDR3 loop spans 14 amino acids. The CDR3, as DNA: TGTGCCTGGAGCCTCGGACAGGGTGCTCAGCCCCAGCATTTT. It encodes CAWSLGQGAQPQHF.